Shown below are 18 T cell receptor beta chains from a single sample sequenced in a study of blood T cell repertoires in COVID-19. Generated by immunoSEQ multiplex PCR, the TCRdb table keeps only in-frame clones and is missing some. The table has under 250,000 clones, 92% seen once; the top ten hold over 0.75%. Sequencing was carried out using peripheral blood. These receptors were taken from a man in his 60s with COVID-19, enrolled during active disease.

This chain connects TRBV6-5 to TRBJ1-5; 11 bases are a match to TRBD1. CDR3 length: 13 amino acids. Losses at the gene ends were 11 bases for V and 6 bases for J; bases not matched to a gene: 6. Germline lookup yields CDR1 MNHEY and CDR2 SVGAGI. The CDR3 spells CASGQGAGQPQHF. The DNA for the CDR3 is TGTGCCTCCGGACAGGGGGCAGGTCAGCCCCAGCATTTT.

J is TRBJ2-3 and V is TRBV3-1 (or the pseudogene TRBV3-2); TRBD2 agrees at 8 bases. CDR1 is LGHDT and CDR2 is YNNKEL in the germline V gene (reference sequence). Germline trimming cut 1 base from V and 4 bases from J; bases unmatched to any gene: 4. The CDR3 covers 15 residues. Here the CDR3 reads CASSQVKRGPDTQYF. Here the CDR3 DNA reads TGTGCCAGCAGCCAAGTGAAGCGGGGGCCAGATACGCAGTATTTT.

The gene calls are TRBV5-8 and TRBJ2-1, with TRBD2 identical over 11 bases. This CDR3 has 17 amino acids. V trimming: 2 bases; J trimming: 5 bases; junction bases outside the gene matches: 9. Germline values: CDR1 SGHTS, CDR2 YDEGEE. CDR3 in amino acids: CASSLIELAGVHNEQFF. CDR3 nucleotide sequence: TGTGCCAGCAGCTTAATCGAACTAGCGGGAGTCCACAATGAGCAGTTCTTC.

The chain joins TRBV10-3 to TRBJ2-2, with D perhaps TRBD2 (5 bases). The germline V gene has CDR1 ENHRY and CDR2 SYGVKD. This CDR3 has 14 amino acids. Trimming took off 3 bases at V and 3 bases at J, with 8 bases between the two ends. The CDR3 coding sequence is TGTGCCATCAGTGACGGCGGGTACACCGGGGAGCTGTTTTTT. Its translation is CAISDGGYTGELFF.

This chain links TRBV7-9 with TRBJ2-3; TRBD2 matches 7 bases. This CDR3 region has 15 residues. Per germline, CDR1 SEHNR and CDR2 FQNEAQ (reference sequence). The ends lost 2 bases at V and 2 bases at J; junction bases unmatched: 4. The CDR3 DNA sequence: TGTGCCAGCAGCTTACGGCTAGCGGACACAGATACGCAGTATTTT. Its protein is CASSLRLADTDTQYF.

This sequence joins TRBV27 and TRBJ1-6; D gene unclear. With 4 bases removed from V and 4 bases from J, the gap between germline ends came to 11 bases. The CDR3 covers 15 residues. Germline V lookup: CDR1 MNHEY, CDR2 SMNVEV (reference sequence). CDR3 sequence: CASSSGGEYNSPLHF. The CDR3 region has the DNA TGTGCCAGCAGTTCGGGTGGGGAGTATAATTCACCCCTCCACTTT.

The chain links TRBV29-1 to TRBJ1-2, with D uncertain. Trimming removed 4 bases from V and 6 bases from J, with 9 bases in between. This CDR3 has 11 amino acids. In germline, CDR1 is SQVTM, CDR2 ANQGSEA. DNA of the CDR3: TGCAGCGTTGGGGCCGATGATGGCTACACCTTC. Residues: CSVGADDGYTF.

The CDR3 region has the DNA TGTGCCAGCAGCGTAACCGGGACAGGGAATGAGCAGTTCTTC. Its protein product is CASSVTGTGNEQFF. This sequence joins TRBV28 and TRBJ2-1; TRBD1 matches 9 bases. With V trimmed by 6 bases and J by 7 bases, 7 bases remained unmatched. Germline values: CDR1 MDHEN, CDR2 SYDVKM. CDR3 size: 14 residues.

The chain carries TRBV2 and TRBJ1-4; D is possibly TRBD1 (6 bases). CDR3 length: 14 amino acids. The germline V gene has CDR1 SNHLY and CDR2 FYNNEI. V was shortened by 4 bases and J by 4 bases, with 10 bases between the two germline ends. CDR3 sequence (DNA): TGTGCCAGCAGTGTTACAGGGATTAATGAAAAACTGTTTTTT. It translates to CASSVTGINEKLFF.

V gene TRBV9 combines with J gene TRBJ2-3; 11 nucleotides line up with TRBD2. CDR1 and CDR2 from the germline V gene are SGDLS and YYNGEE. CDR3 length equals 16 residues. Trimming at V came to 3 bases and at J to 0 bases, leaving 3 bases not matched to a gene. The chain's CDR3 is CASSGRLAGSTDTQYF. The CDR3 DNA is TGTGCCAGCAGCGGACGACTAGCGGGGAGCACAGATACGCAGTATTTT.

V gene TRBV28 combines with J gene TRBJ2-1; 7 bases map to TRBD1. Germline V gene sequence: CDR1 MDHEN, CDR2 SYDVKM. The CDR3 totals 16 residues. V lost 6 bases to trimming and J lost 5 bases; unmatched junction nucleotides: 13. CDR3 loop: CASSAPPGQLNNEQFF. CDR3 DNA: TGTGCCAGCAGCGCGCCTCCGGGACAGTTAAACAATGAGCAGTTCTTC.

This chain links TRBV5-1 with TRBJ1-5, with D perhaps matching TRBD1 (5 bases). The CDR3 is 15 residues long. V was trimmed by 4 bases and J by 5 bases, leaving 16 bases between them. Germline CDR1 is SGHRS and CDR2 is YFSETQ. The CDR3 protein is CASSPSGMEHQPQHF. The CDR3 coding sequence is TGCGCCAGCAGCCCCTCAGGGATGGAGCATCAGCCCCAGCATTTT.

This chain joins TRBV27 and TRBJ1-2; 9 nucleotides match TRBD1. This CDR3 contains 14 residues. Germline lookup yields CDR1 MNHEY and CDR2 SMNVEV (reference sequence). V shed 6 bases and J 8 bases; nucleotides not matched to a gene: 10. CDR3 sequence (DNA): TGTGCCAGCAGGGGACAGGGAAGGGCTTACGGCTACACCTTC. Translating gives CASRGQGRAYGYTF.

This chain links TRBV9 with TRBJ1-1; D is possibly TRBD1 (5 bases). Germline V gene sequence: CDR1 SGDLS, CDR2 YYNGEE. This CDR3 is built from 15 residues. V lost 3 bases and J 1 base, leaving 13 bases between the germline ends. The CDR3 here is CASSDVGGWNTEAFF. CDR3 sequence (DNA): TGTGCCAGCAGCGATGTGGGGGGTTGGAACACTGAAGCTTTCTTT.

This chain uses TRBV3-1 (or the pseudogene TRBV3-2) with TRBJ1-1, with D uncertain. CDR3 length: 15 amino acids. The germline gives CDR1 LGHDT, CDR2 YNNKEL (reference sequence). V was cut by 3 bases and J by 1 base, with 12 bases left in between. CDR3 bases: TGTGCCAGCAGCCAGAGGATTTTACAGAACACTGAAGCTTTCTTT. It encodes CASSQRILQNTEAFF.

This chain connects TRBV6-5 to TRBJ1-1; D ambiguous. The CDR3 extends over 12 amino acids. Germline CDR1 reads MNHEY; CDR2 reads SVGAGI. V was shortened by 3 bases and J by 10 bases, with 12 bases between the two germline ends. The CDR3: CASSYSSQVAFF. The CDR3 DNA follows: TGTGCCAGCAGTTATTCATCCCAGGTAGCTTTCTTT.

The chain employs TRBV7-2 and TRBJ2-2, with a possible D match to TRBD2 (6 bases). Germline assignment: CDR1 SGHTA and CDR2 FQGNSA. The CDR3 has 17 amino acids. V was clipped by 5 bases and J by 2 bases, with 18 bases between them. This chain's CDR3 is CASSLLGGRINTGELFF. CDR3 sequence (DNA): TGTGCCAGCAGCCTGCTGGGGGGAAGAATAAACACCGGGGAGCTGTTTTTT.

In its sample, this clone was seen once. This rearrangement joins TRBV10-2 to TRBJ2-7; 7 nucleotides align to TRBD1. CDR3 length: 16 residues. V lost 2 bases and J lost 2; bases outside the gene matches: 9. Germline V CDR1 and CDR2: WSHSY, SAAADI. Here the CDR3 reads CASSEPADRLTYEQYF. The CDR3, as DNA: TGCGCCAGCAGTGAGCCAGCGGACAGGTTGACCTACGAGCAGTACTTC.